The T cell receptor (beta chain) under discussion was sequenced for a study of neoadjuvant nivolumab and ipilimumab in lung cancer. About the research overall: The combination arm added day-1 ipilimumab 1 mg/kg to nivolumab 3 mg/kg on days 1, 15, 29.

Germline-derived CDR1 and CDR2 are LNHNV and YYDKDF (reference sequence). V was pared by 1 base and J by 7 bases, with 5 bases between. The CDR3 has 12 amino acids. The method was immunoSEQ multiplex PCR; TCRdb's version includes in-frame clones alone and lacks a portion of them. The repertoire holds 8,500 to 10,000 clones, 77% seen once, with around 7% in the top ten. Comments on this clone: The target antigen is unknown.

Notes on the study in general: From pretherapy to surgery, tumor richness and clonality rose with dual therapy. A small number of samples were TCR sequenced. TCR richness and clonality were higher in tumors than adjacent uninvolved lung.

The V call is TRBV15, the J call TRBJ2-1, with D unresolved. This clonotype originated in an adult with non-small cell lung cancer. Some clones in this sample may be carry-over from other donors' samples. Sequencing used tumor tissue, obtained after neoadjuvant nivolumab, alone or with ipilimumab, at or shortly before surgery. The CDR3 DNA follows: TGTGCCACCAGCAGAGTTGGTAATGAGCAGTTCTTC. Translation: CATSRVGNEQFF.